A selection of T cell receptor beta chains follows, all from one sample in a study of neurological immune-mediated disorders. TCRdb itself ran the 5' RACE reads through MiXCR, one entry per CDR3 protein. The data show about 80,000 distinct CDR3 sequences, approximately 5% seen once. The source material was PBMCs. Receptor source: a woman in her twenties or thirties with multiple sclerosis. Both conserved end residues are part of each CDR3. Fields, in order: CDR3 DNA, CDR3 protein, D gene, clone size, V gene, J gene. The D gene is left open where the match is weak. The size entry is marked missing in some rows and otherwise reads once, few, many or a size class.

CDR3 DNA: TGTGCCAGCAGGGCAGGCGCAGATACGCAGTATTTT
CDR3 protein: CASRAGADTQYF
D gene: -
clone size: many
V gene: TRBV11-2
J gene: TRBJ2-3

CDR3 DNA: TGCAGTGCTAGGCTCCTCACAGCGGGAGGGCCGGTCACAGATACGCAGTATTTT
CDR3 protein: CSARLLTAGGPVTDTQYF
D gene: TRBD2
clone size: many
V gene: TRBV20-1
J gene: TRBJ2-3

CDR3 DNA: TGCAGCGTAGGGAGCAATACTAGGCAGGCCAGGAACACTGAAGCTTTCTTT
CDR3 protein: CSVGSNTRQARNTEAFF
D gene: -
clone size: many
V gene: TRBV29-1
J gene: TRBJ1-1

CDR3 DNA: TGCAGTGCTAGAGTTCAGGGGGTTTTTAATGGCTACACCTTC
CDR3 protein: CSARVQGVFNGYTF
D gene: TRBD1
clone size: many
V gene: TRBV20-1
J gene: TRBJ1-2

CDR3 DNA: TGCGCCAGCAGCTTGGTGGAGGATATGAATTCAACCCTCAACTTT
CDR3 protein: CASSLVEDMNSTLNF
D gene: -
clone size: -
V gene: TRBV5-1
J gene: TRBJ1-6

CDR3 DNA: TGTGCCAGCAGCTTGGCCGTCGGGGAGCTGTTTTTT
CDR3 protein: CASSLAVGELFF
D gene: -
clone size: many
V gene: TRBV5-6
J gene: TRBJ2-2

CDR3 DNA: TGTGCCAGCAGCCTCTCGGGGACTGGACTAGTGATGCAGTTCTTC
CDR3 protein: CASSLSGTGLVMQFF
D gene: TRBD2
clone size: many
V gene: TRBV12-3/TRBV12-4
J gene: TRBJ2-1

CDR3 DNA: TGTGCCAGCAGTGGAAGCGGACCCCCGAACACCGGGGAGCTGTTTTTT
CDR3 protein: CASSGSGPPNTGELFF
D gene: -
clone size: many
V gene: TRBV12-3/TRBV12-4
J gene: TRBJ2-2

CDR3 DNA: TGCAGTGCTAGTCCGCAGGGGCACACTGAAGCTTTCTTT
CDR3 protein: CSASPQGHTEAFF
D gene: -
clone size: many
V gene: TRBV20-1
J gene: TRBJ1-1

CDR3 DNA: TGTGCCAGCAGTTACTCGGCAGGGGGTCAGCCCCAGCATTTT
CDR3 protein: CASSYSAGGQPQHF
D gene: TRBD1
clone size: few
V gene: TRBV6-2/TRBV6-3
J gene: TRBJ1-5

CDR3 DNA: TGTGCCACCAGCAGGGGGGTGACTAGCGGGACAGATACGCAGTATTTT
CDR3 protein: CATSRGVTSGTDTQYF
D gene: TRBD2
clone size: many
V gene: TRBV15
J gene: TRBJ2-3

CDR3 DNA: TGCGCCAGCAGCTTGCTAGACAGGGGGTCAATGAACACTGAAGCTTTCTTT
CDR3 protein: CASSLLDRGSMNTEAFF
D gene: TRBD1
clone size: many
V gene: TRBV5-1
J gene: TRBJ1-1

CDR3 DNA: TGCAGTGCTAGAGATCGACGGAGGAATGAAAAACTGTTTTTT
CDR3 protein: CSARDRRRNEKLFF
D gene: -
clone size: many
V gene: TRBV20-1
J gene: TRBJ1-4

CDR3 DNA: TGCGCCAGCAGCCCCTCTTTGTCGACTGGTAATGAGCAGTTCTTC
CDR3 protein: CASSPSLSTGNEQFF
D gene: -
clone size: -
V gene: TRBV5-1
J gene: TRBJ2-1

CDR3 DNA: TGCGCCAGCAGCTTGGCGCTCGGTCGAACACCCGGGGAGCTGTTTTTT
CDR3 protein: CASSLALGRTPGELFF
D gene: -
clone size: few
V gene: TRBV5-1
J gene: TRBJ2-2

CDR3 DNA: TGTGACAGCAGCACTCAGAATCAGCCCCAGCATTTT
CDR3 protein: CDSSTQNQPQHF
D gene: -
clone size: -
V gene: TRBV28
J gene: TRBJ1-5

CDR3 DNA: TGTGCCGCCGAGCGCTCTGGGGCCAACGTCCTGACTTTC
CDR3 protein: CAAERSGANVLTF
D gene: -
clone size: many
V gene: TRBV24-1
J gene: TRBJ2-6

CDR3 DNA: TGTGCCAGCTCACAACTAGCGGGAGTAGGAGATACGCAGTATTTT
CDR3 protein: CASSQLAGVGDTQYF
D gene: TRBD2
clone size: many
V gene: TRBV18
J gene: TRBJ2-3

CDR3 DNA: TGCGCCAGCAGCTTGCAACCGACTAGCGGGAACACCGGGGAGCTGTTTTTT
CDR3 protein: CASSLQPTSGNTGELFF
D gene: TRBD2
clone size: few
V gene: TRBV5-1
J gene: TRBJ2-2

CDR3 DNA: TGTGCCAGCAGTATCGCAGCAGTCGGAAATTCACCCCTCCACTTT
CDR3 protein: CASSIAAVGNSPLHF
D gene: -
clone size: few
V gene: TRBV7-8
J gene: TRBJ1-6

CDR3 DNA: TGCAGTGCGCCGTCGAGCGGGAGTAATAATGAGCAGTTCTTC
CDR3 protein: CSAPSSGSNNEQFF
D gene: TRBD2
clone size: many
V gene: TRBV20-1
J gene: TRBJ2-1

CDR3 DNA: TGTGCCAGCAGTTTTCCCAGATATAGCAATCAGCCCCAGCATTTT
CDR3 protein: CASSFPRYSNQPQHF
D gene: -
clone size: many
V gene: TRBV28
J gene: TRBJ1-5

CDR3 DNA: TGCGCCAGCAGCTTGGAGCGGACAGGGGTAGATACGCAGTATTTT
CDR3 protein: CASSLERTGVDTQYF
D gene: TRBD1
clone size: many
V gene: TRBV5-1
J gene: TRBJ2-3

CDR3 DNA: TGCAGTGCTAGAGACCCTAGCGGGTACTCCTACAATGAGCAGTTCTTC
CDR3 protein: CSARDPSGYSYNEQFF
D gene: TRBD2
clone size: many
V gene: TRBV20-1
J gene: TRBJ2-1

CDR3 DNA: TGCAGTGCTATCGAGAACACTGAAGCTTTCTTT
CDR3 protein: CSAIENTEAFF
D gene: -
clone size: many
V gene: TRBV20-1
J gene: TRBJ1-1

CDR3 DNA: TGTGCCACCAGTCTAAACACCGGGGAGCTGTTTTTT
CDR3 protein: CATSLNTGELFF
D gene: -
clone size: many
V gene: TRBV24-1
J gene: TRBJ2-2

CDR3 DNA: TGTGCCAGCAGCCCCCGCGGTAGCGGGGCCTACAATGAGCAGTTCTTC
CDR3 protein: CASSPRGSGAYNEQFF
D gene: TRBD2
clone size: -
V gene: TRBV5-4
J gene: TRBJ2-1

CDR3 DNA: TGCGCCAGCAGCTTCGGGACACCCCAGCATTTT
CDR3 protein: CASSFGTPQHF
D gene: -
clone size: many
V gene: TRBV5-1
J gene: TRBJ1-5

CDR3 DNA: TGCGCCAGCAGCCAAGTTTCCAGCGGGGGTTTAGAGACCCAGTACTTC
CDR3 protein: CASSQVSSGGLETQYF
D gene: TRBD2
clone size: many
V gene: TRBV4-1
J gene: TRBJ2-5

CDR3 DNA: TGTGCCAGCAGCCAGACGCGGGAGTTTGAGCAGTTCTTC
CDR3 protein: CASSQTREFEQFF
D gene: TRBD2
clone size: many
V gene: TRBV12-3/TRBV12-4
J gene: TRBJ2-1

CDR3 DNA: TGTGCCAGCAGCTCTACAGGGGGAGAGACCCAGTACTTC
CDR3 protein: CASSSTGGETQYF
D gene: TRBD1
clone size: -
V gene: TRBV7-3
J gene: TRBJ2-5

CDR3 DNA: TGTGCCAGCAGTACCCGGGACCAAGGGGGGGGCTACACCTTC
CDR3 protein: CASSTRDQGGGYTF
D gene: -
clone size: many
V gene: TRBV6-5
J gene: TRBJ1-2

CDR3 DNA: TGCAGTGCTACTAGTCGGGGGGTAAATGAGCAGTTCTTC
CDR3 protein: CSATSRGVNEQFF
D gene: TRBD2
clone size: many
V gene: TRBV20-1
J gene: TRBJ2-1

CDR3 DNA: TGTGCCAGCAGCCCGAGACTAGCGGGACCTTACAATGAGCAGTTCTTC
CDR3 protein: CASSPRLAGPYNEQFF
D gene: TRBD2
clone size: many
V gene: TRBV3-1
J gene: TRBJ2-1

CDR3 DNA: TGTGACAGCAGCACTATAGCGGGGACGCAGTATTTT
CDR3 protein: CDSSTIAGTQYF
D gene: TRBD2
clone size: few
V gene: TRBV11-2
J gene: TRBJ2-3

CDR3 DNA: TGTGCCAGCTCAACGGACAGCTCTGGAAACACCATATATTTT
CDR3 protein: CASSTDSSGNTIYF
D gene: -
clone size: many
V gene: TRBV18
J gene: TRBJ1-3

CDR3 DNA: TGCGCCAGCAGCTTGACAGGGGATAACGGGGAGCTGTTTTTT
CDR3 protein: CASSLTGDNGELFF
D gene: TRBD1
clone size: medium-sized
V gene: TRBV5-1
J gene: TRBJ2-2

CDR3 DNA: TGTGCCAGCGTGGACAGCTATAGCAATCAGCCCCAGCATTTT
CDR3 protein: CASVDSYSNQPQHF
D gene: -
clone size: many
V gene: TRBV7-8
J gene: TRBJ1-5

CDR3 DNA: TGTGCCACCAGCACTCCGGACAGGGACTCTGATACGCAGTATTTT
CDR3 protein: CATSTPDRDSDTQYF
D gene: TRBD1
clone size: many
V gene: TRBV24-1
J gene: TRBJ2-3

CDR3 DNA: TGTGCCAGCAGTTTTCTCGGCGGGGGAAGCTCCTACAATGAGCAGTTCTTC
CDR3 protein: CASSFLGGGSSYNEQFF
D gene: TRBD2
clone size: many
V gene: TRBV12-3/TRBV12-4
J gene: TRBJ2-1

CDR3 DNA: TGCGCCAGCAGCTTGGAGGGCCCCATGAACACTGAAGCTTTCTTT
CDR3 protein: CASSLEGPMNTEAFF
D gene: -
clone size: many
V gene: TRBV5-1
J gene: TRBJ1-1

CDR3 DNA: TGTGCCAGCGCAATCAGAGGGCGGACCAGCACAGATACGCAGTATTTT
CDR3 protein: CASAIRGRTSTDTQYF
D gene: -
clone size: many
V gene: TRBV7-6
J gene: TRBJ2-3

CDR3 DNA: TGTGCCAGCAGCTTAGCGCATCGACGGAGGCACACCGGGGAGCTGTTTTTT
CDR3 protein: CASSLAHRRRHTGELFF
D gene: -
clone size: many
V gene: TRBV7-9
J gene: TRBJ2-2

CDR3 DNA: TGCAGTGCTAGCCTAGCGGGTGGGGCCTACGAGCAGTACTTC
CDR3 protein: CSASLAGGAYEQYF
D gene: TRBD2
clone size: many
V gene: TRBV20-1
J gene: TRBJ2-7

CDR3 DNA: TGCGCCAGCAGTGAGTCGTCTGGGGTTAATGAAAAACTGTTTTTT
CDR3 protein: CASSESSGVNEKLFF
D gene: -
clone size: many
V gene: TRBV10-2
J gene: TRBJ1-4

CDR3 DNA: TGTGCCAGCAGCTTGGCCGGCAGGCCGATTGAAAAACTGTTTTTT
CDR3 protein: CASSLAGRPIEKLFF
D gene: -
clone size: many
V gene: TRBV5-6
J gene: TRBJ1-4

CDR3 DNA: TGTGCCATAGTTGGGGGGACTAATGAAAAACTGTTTTTT
CDR3 protein: CAIVGGTNEKLFF
D gene: -
clone size: many
V gene: TRBV6-1
J gene: TRBJ1-4